The text below deals with one T cell receptor beta chain. The sample belongs to a study of blood T cell repertoires in COVID-19. About the research overall: Sources were T cells, B-cell-depleted T cells, or PBMCs; the material itself was cDNA or gDNA.

The CDR3 totals 16 residues. V lost 0 bases, J lost 5 bases, and 6 bases stayed unmatched. Germline CDR1 MNHEY, CDR2 SVGAGI. Sequenced by immunoSEQ multiplex PCR; TCRdb stores in-frame clones only, minus some. The sample has approximately 77,000 clones, 76% seen once. Sequencing input: peripheral blood. This chain uses TRBV6-5 with TRBJ2-5, with 10 bases identical to TRBD1. This clonotype was sampled from a man aged 65 to 79 with active or convalescent COVID-19. For the CDR3, the DNA is TGTGCCAGCAGTTACTCGGGACAGGGGTCTTGGGAGACCCAGTACTTC. The encoded protein is CASSYSGQGSWETQYF.